This is a list of T cell receptor beta chains from one sample in a study of T cells in Graves' hyperthyroidism and ophthalmopathy. TCRdb redid the calling of the multiplex PCR reads with MiXCR, one entry per CDR3 protein. The table includes roughly 500,000 distinct CDR3 sequences, 15% to 20% detected once. The sample was blood. The receptors derive from a woman younger than 45 with Graves' ophthalmopathy. Each CDR3 is given with its conserved first and last residue. D genes are given only for firm matches. Not every row has a clone size; where given, it reads once, few, many or a size class.

D	V	J	size	DNA	CDR3
TRBD2	TRBV29-1	TRBJ2-7	few	TGCAGCGTTTCCGGGACTAGCGACTACGAGCAGTACTTC	CSVSGTSDYEQYF
NA	TRBV5-6	TRBJ2-5	NA	TGTGCCAGCAGCGGGTACGGGGGTCAAGAGACCCAGTACTTC	CASSGYGGQETQYF
NA	TRBV12-3/TRBV12-4	TRBJ2-2	few	TGTGCCAGCAGCACCAACGTGGGCGGAGGGTCTGGCGGGGAGCTGTTTTTT	CASSTNVGGGSGGELFF
NA	TRBV5-1	TRBJ2-5	NA	TGCGCCAGCAGCTTCGGGGATTCCCAAGAGACCCAGTACTTC	CASSFGDSQETQYF
NA	TRBV20-1	TRBJ2-5	many	TGCAGTGCTAGACCCCCGAGCGAGACCCAGTACTTC	CSARPPSETQYF
TRBD2	TRBV15	TRBJ2-2	NA	TGTGCCACCAGCAGAGGCGGGACTAGCGGGAGTAAAGAGGAGCTGTTTTTT	CATSRGGTSGSKEELFF
TRBD1	TRBV29-1	TRBJ2-7	NA	TGCAGCGTTGAAGGGCAGGGGGCATACGAGCAGTACTTC	CSVEGQGAYEQYF
TRBD1	TRBV7-6	TRBJ1-1	few	TGTGCCAGCAGCCCCCGGGGAGACAGGGACACTGAAGCTTTCTTT	CASSPRGDRDTEAFF
NA	TRBV11-2	TRBJ1-1	NA	TGTGCCAGCAGCTTAAAGAAGAACACTGAAGCTTTCTTT	CASSLKKNTEAFF
NA	TRBV28	TRBJ1-6	NA	TGTGCCAGCAGTTTGGACTTTTATTCACCCCTCCACTTT	CASSLDFYSPLHF
NA	TRBV12-3/TRBV12-4	TRBJ1-5	NA	TGTGCCAGCAGTTTTGAAGGTGGACGGCCCCAGCATTTT	CASSFEGGRPQHF
TRBD2	TRBV5-1	TRBJ2-7	many	TGCGCCAGCAGCTTTGAAGGACTAGCGGGAGTGCACGAGCAGTACTTC	CASSFEGLAGVHEQYF
TRBD2	TRBV5-5	TRBJ2-1	many	TGTGCCAGCAGCTTGCGGGAGGGGTACAATGAGCAGTTCTTC	CASSLREGYNEQFF
TRBD2	TRBV5-5	TRBJ2-3	NA	TGTGCCAGCAGCTTGGGGGGCTGGGGACTAGCGAAAGATACGCAGTATTTT	CASSLGGWGLAKDTQYF
TRBD1	TRBV20-1	TRBJ2-3	NA	TGCAGTGCTAAACAGGGGTCCACAGATACGCAGTATTTT	CSAKQGSTDTQYF
NA	TRBV27	TRBJ2-7	many	TGTGCCAGCAGTTTGTCGCGGGACTCCTACGAGCAGTACTTC	CASSLSRDSYEQYF
NA	TRBV4-1	TRBJ2-7	many	TGCGCCAGCAGCCTACACGGTGGAGCCTACGAGCAGTACTTC	CASSLHGGAYEQYF
TRBD1	TRBV10-3	TRBJ2-7	NA	TGTGCCATCAGGGGGACAGGGGACGCCTACGAGCAGTACTTC	CAIRGTGDAYEQYF
NA	TRBV28	TRBJ2-7	many	TGTGCCAGCAGTCCCCCGGTCGTCGAGCAGTACTTC	CASSPPVVEQYF
TRBD2	TRBV9	TRBJ2-1	few	TGTGCCAGCAGCCTTAGCGGGAGTCCGAGCAATGAGCAGTTCTTC	CASSLSGSPSNEQFF
TRBD2	TRBV9	TRBJ2-1	many	TGTGCCAGCAGCGTAGACCCTCGACTAGCGAGCCCTGAGCAGTTCTTC	CASSVDPRLASPEQFF
NA	TRBV5-1	TRBJ2-7	many	TGCGCCAGCAGCTTGCAAACAGACTCCTACGAGCAGTACTTC	CASSLQTDSYEQYF
TRBD2	TRBV20-1	TRBJ2-2	many	TGCAGTGCTACCCCACCGACTAGCGGGAGTAGGGAGCTGTTTTTT	CSATPPTSGSRELFF
TRBD2	TRBV6-2/TRBV6-3	TRBJ2-3	many	TGTGCCAGCACCAGGACTAGCCCCACAGATACGCAGTATTTT	CASTRTSPTDTQYF
NA	TRBV6-1	TRBJ1-5	NA	TGTGCCAGCATTGGATCAGAACTTGGGCTCAATCAGCCCCAGCATTTT	CASIGSELGLNQPQHF
TRBD2	TRBV7-3	TRBJ2-2	NA	TGTGCCAGCAGCCCGACAGTTGGACTAGCAGGAACCGGGGAGCTGTTTTTT	CASSPTVGLAGTGELFF
TRBD2	TRBV6-1	TRBJ2-3	many	TGTGCCAGCATCATACTAGCGGGATTAACAGATACGCAGTATTTT	CASIILAGLTDTQYF
TRBD2	TRBV6-2/TRBV6-3	TRBJ2-5	NA	TGTGCCAGCAGTATGGGGGGGGTCCCCCTGCGGGAGACCCAGTACTTC	CASSMGGVPLRETQYF
NA	TRBV7-2	TRBJ2-7	many	TGTGCCAGCAGCTTATATCCTCGCGGGGGAGGGGGCTACGAGCAGTACTTC	CASSLYPRGGGGYEQYF
NA	TRBV9	TRBJ2-3	NA	TGTGCCAGCAGCGTATTAGGGGGACCCCCAGATACGCAGTATTTT	CASSVLGGPPDTQYF
NA	TRBV3-1	TRBJ2-3	many	TGTGCCAGCAGCCAATTAGCTTCGTCGGATACGCAGTATTTT	CASSQLASSDTQYF
NA	TRBV7-2	TRBJ2-7	many	TGTGCCAGCAGCTTAGTGGGCGTTACCATCTCCTACGAGCAGTACTTC	CASSLVGVTISYEQYF
NA	TRBV20-1	TRBJ1-5	NA	TGCAGTGCTAGAGAAGAGACATCCGGCCCCCAGCATTTT	CSAREETSGPQHF
NA	TRBV4-1	TRBJ1-5	many	TGCGCCAGCAGCCAACAAGTCCCGGTAGGGAGGAATCAGCCCCAGCATTTT	CASSQQVPVGRNQPQHF
TRBD1	TRBV5-5	TRBJ2-4	few	TGTGCCAGCAGCTTGTTGGCGTGGACAGGGGCCTCCCGGGCCAAAAACATTCAGTACTTC	CASSLLAWTGASRAKNIQYF
NA	TRBV5-1	TRBJ2-5	many	TGCGCCAGCAGCTTGAACAGGCAAGAGACCCAGTACTTC	CASSLNRQETQYF
NA	TRBV28	TRBJ1-1	many	TGTGCCAGCAGCAACGACAGGTTTGCTGAAGCTTTCTTT	CASSNDRFAEAFF
NA	TRBV6-4	TRBJ2-1	NA	TGTGCCAGCAGTGACGGGAGTGACTACAATGAGCAGTTCTTC	CASSDGSDYNEQFF
TRBD2	TRBV27	TRBJ2-1	NA	TGTGCCAGCTCGGGACTAGCGGGAATGGGAAGCTCCTACAATGAGCAGTTCTTC	CASSGLAGMGSSYNEQFF
TRBD2	TRBV4-3	TRBJ2-4	NA	TGCGCCAGCAGCCAACCCCAACATAGCGGGAGAACTGGAAACATTCAGTACTTC	CASSQPQHSGRTGNIQYF
NA	TRBV5-5	TRBJ2-1	many	TGTGCCAGCAGTCCGGGCCCTGGCCCCTACAATGAGCAGTTCTTC	CASSPGPGPYNEQFF
TRBD2	TRBV6-1	TRBJ2-7	NA	TGTGCCAGCAGTGATGCTAGCGGGAGTCCGTACGAGCAGTACTTC	CASSDASGSPYEQYF
NA	TRBV2	TRBJ2-2	many	TGTGCCAGCAGTGTGGGCCTTAACACCGGGGAGCTGTTTTTT	CASSVGLNTGELFF
TRBD1	TRBV15	TRBJ1-6	few	TGTGCCACCAGCAGGGGACAGGTGAATTCACCCCTCCACTTT	CATSRGQVNSPLHF